The T cell receptor (beta chain) described here comes from a study of cytomegalovirus exposure and HLA in healthy donors. Every donor was a healthy person donating bone marrow. This CDR3 has 15 amino acids. Germline V gene sequence: CDR1 LGHNA, CDR2 YNFKEQ. With V trimmed by 0 bases and J by 5 bases, 5 bases remained unmatched. In the case of this clone: Antigen unknown.

It was with 60 Vbeta and 13 Jbeta primers that the PCR ran. Produced via immunoSEQ multiplex PCR; TCRdb's table is partial and in-frame only. Its clone listing holds fewer than 200,000 clones. Overall study results and limits: The authors confirmed in vitro that a few CMV-associated chains were specific for CMV antigens. According to the study, 160 or so TCR beta chains were cytomegalovirus-associated.

The V gene is TRBV4-2, the J gene TRBJ2-5, with 8 positions matching TRBD2. The clonotype comes from a man younger than 45 in good health and CMV-seronegative. Sequenced: PBMCs. CDR3 DNA sequence: TGTGCCAGCAGCCAAGAAGGGGGACTAGGGGAGACCCAGTACTTC. It translates to CASSQEGGLGETQYF.